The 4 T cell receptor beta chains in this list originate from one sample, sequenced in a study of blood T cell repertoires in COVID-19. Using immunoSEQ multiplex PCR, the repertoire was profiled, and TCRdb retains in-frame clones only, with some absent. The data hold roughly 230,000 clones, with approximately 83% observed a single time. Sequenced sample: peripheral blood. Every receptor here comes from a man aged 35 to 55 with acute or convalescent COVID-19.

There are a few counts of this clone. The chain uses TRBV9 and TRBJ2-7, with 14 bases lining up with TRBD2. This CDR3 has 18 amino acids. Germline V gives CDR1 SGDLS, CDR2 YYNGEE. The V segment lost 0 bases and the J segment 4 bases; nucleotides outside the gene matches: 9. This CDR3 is CASSVAGTSGGRGYEQYF. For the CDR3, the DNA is TGTGCCAGCAGCGTAGCCGGGACTAGCGGGGGACGAGGTTACGAGCAGTACTTC.

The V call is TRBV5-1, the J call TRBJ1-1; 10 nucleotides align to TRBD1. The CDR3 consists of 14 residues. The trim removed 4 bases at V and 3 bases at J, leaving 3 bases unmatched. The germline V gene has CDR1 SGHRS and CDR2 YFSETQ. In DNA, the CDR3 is TGCGCCAGCAGCCAGGACAGGGGGTACACTGAAGCTTTCTTT. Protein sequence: CASSQDRGYTEAFF.

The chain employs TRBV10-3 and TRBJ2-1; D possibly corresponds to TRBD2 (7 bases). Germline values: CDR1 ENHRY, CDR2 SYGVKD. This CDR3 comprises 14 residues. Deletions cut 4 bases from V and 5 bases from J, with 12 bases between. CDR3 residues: CAISGKGGDNEQFF. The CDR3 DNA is TGTGCCATCAGTGGCAAGGGGGGGGACAATGAGCAGTTCTTC.

The CDR3, as DNA: TGCAGCGTTAGAACAGGGAGGGATACTGAAGCTTTCTTT. This gives the protein CSVRTGRDTEAFF. The rearrangement joins TRBV29-1 to TRBJ1-1; D possibly corresponds to TRBD1 (6 bases). The CDR3 contains 13 residues. Trimming removed 5 bases from V and 5 bases from J, with 15 bases in between. CDR1 and CDR2 (germline): SQVTM, ANQGSEA.